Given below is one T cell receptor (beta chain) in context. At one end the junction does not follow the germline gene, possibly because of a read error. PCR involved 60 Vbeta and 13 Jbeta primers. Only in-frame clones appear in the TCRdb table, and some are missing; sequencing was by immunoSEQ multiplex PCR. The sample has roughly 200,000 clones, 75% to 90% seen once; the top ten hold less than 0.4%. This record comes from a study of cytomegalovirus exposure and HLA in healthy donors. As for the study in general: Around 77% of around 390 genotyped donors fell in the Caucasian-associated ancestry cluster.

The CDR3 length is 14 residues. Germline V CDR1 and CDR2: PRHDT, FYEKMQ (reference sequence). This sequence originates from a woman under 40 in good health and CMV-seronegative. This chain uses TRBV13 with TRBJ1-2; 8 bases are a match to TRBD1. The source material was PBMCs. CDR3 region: CASSVGTGSYGYTF. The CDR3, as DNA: TGTGCCAGCAGCGTAGGGACAGGAAGCTATGGCTACACCTTC.